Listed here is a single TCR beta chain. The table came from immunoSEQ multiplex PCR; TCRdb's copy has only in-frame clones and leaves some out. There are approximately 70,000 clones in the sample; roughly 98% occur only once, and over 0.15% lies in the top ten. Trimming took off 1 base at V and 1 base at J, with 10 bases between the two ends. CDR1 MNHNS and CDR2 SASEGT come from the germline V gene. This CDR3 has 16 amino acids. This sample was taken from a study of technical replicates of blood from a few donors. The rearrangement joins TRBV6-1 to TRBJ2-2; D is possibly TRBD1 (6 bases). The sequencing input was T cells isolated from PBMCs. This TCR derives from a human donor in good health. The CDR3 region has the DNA TGTGCCAGCAGTGAAGGGACAGCAAAGAACACCGGGGAGCTGTTTTTT. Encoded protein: CASSEGTAKNTGELFF.